The present TCR beta chain was sequenced within a study of OX40 agonist ivuxolimab in advanced cancers. Study findings and constraints: At doses 0.1 to 3.0 mg/kg, CD4+ and CD8+ clones expanded.

On this clone: Its antigen is unknown.

The method was immunoSEQ multiplex PCR; TCRdb's version includes in-frame clones alone and lacks a portion of them. The sample shows 20,000 to 30,000 clones, roughly three quarters of them seen only once. Sequencing used CD4+ or CD8+ T cells sorted from blood, obtained in a trial of the OX40 agonist ivuxolimab. The receptor was derived from an adult with an advanced solid tumor such as melanoma, head and neck, liver or kidney cancer.

CDR3 amino acids: CASSPGTGASGNTIYF. As DNA, the CDR3 is TGTGCCAGCTCACCAGGAACAGGCGCCTCTGGAAACACCATATATTTT. J is TRBJ1-3 and V is TRBV18, with a tentative D call TRBD1 (5 bases). Trimming took 2 bases from V and 0 from J, leaving 11 bases between them. Germline CDR1 reads KGHSH; CDR2 reads LQKENI. This CDR3 is 16 amino acids long.